This T cell receptor (beta chain) originates from a study of response to subunit inactivated influenza vaccine. Notes on the study in general: Authors suggested each seasonal influenza vaccination recruits few new T cells.

This clonotype was found a few times. Antigen unknown. This CDR3 contains 15 residues. Germline CDR1 is SGHKS and CDR2 is YYEKEE (reference sequence). After removal of 1 base from V and 3 bases from J, the junction contained 3 bases not matched to a gene. Using its own MiXCR run on the RT-PCR reads, TCRdb lists one record per CDR3 protein. The sample has around 300,000 distinct CDR3 sequences; approximately 23% are singletons. This material consisted of PBMCs from blood, taken about 20 months after vaccination. V is TRBV5-5 and J is TRBJ1-3; 8 bases line up with TRBD1. The source of this sequence is a man aged 50 to 69 who received an inactivated influenza vaccine. The CDR3 region is CASSLITGGGNTIYF. The DNA of the CDR3 is TGTGCCAGCAGCTTGATAACAGGGGGTGGAAACACCATATATTTT.